This T cell receptor (beta chain) was sequenced for a study of OX40 agonist ivuxolimab in advanced cancers. Study details: Patients were treated with ivuxolimab, an agonistic anti-OX40 (CD134) antibody.

Libraries were prepared by immunoSEQ multiplex PCR; TCRdb keeps only in-frame clonotypes and omits some of them. The sample includes 20,000 to 30,000 clones, under 95% seen only once; the top ten take around 49%. Germline V gene sequence: CDR1 SGHAT, CDR2 FQDESV (reference sequence). V was pared by 4 bases and J by 5 bases, with 8 bases between. This CDR3 spans 13 amino acids. The rearrangement uses TRBV11-1 and TRBJ2-2, with a possible D match to TRBD2 (6 bases). The receptor was isolated from an adult with an advanced solid tumor such as melanoma, head and neck, liver or kidney cancer. Material: CD4+ or CD8+ T cells sorted from blood, obtained in a trial of the OX40 agonist ivuxolimab. CDR3 protein: CASSSGRTGELFF. CDR3 sequence (DNA): TGTGCCAGCAGCTCAGGGAGGACCGGGGAGCTGTTTTTT.